Below are 9 T cell receptor beta chains sequenced from a single sample in a study of post-analysis software for immune sequencing data. Study conclusions and caveats: Compared with controls, patients had more of roughly five TRBV segments, including TRBV5-6, TRBV5-1 and TRBV20-1.

Prepared libraries of TCR beta cDNA carried unique molecular identifiers. MiXCR, applied by TCRdb to the PCR reads, yields one record per CDR3 protein. The sample carries under 200,000 distinct CDR3 sequences, approximately 30% recorded once. The antigens for these receptors are not known. The sample taken for sequencing was blood. These TCRs come from a girl between 2 and 17 years old with multiple sclerosis.

The rearrangement links TRBV5-1 to TRBJ2-1; TRBD1 agrees at 10 bases. V shed 3 bases and J 7 bases; nucleotides not matched to a gene: 13. Germline CDR1 reads SGHRS; CDR2 reads YFSETQ. The CDR3 contains 17 residues. The CDR3 here is CASSSVPGTGVVNEQFF. The DNA of the CDR3 is TGCGCCAGCAGCTCGGTTCCCGGGACAGGGGTTGTTAATGAGCAGTTCTTC.

This clonotype was counted between two and nine times. V and J are TRBV6-6 and TRBJ1-6; 9 bases are shared with TRBD1. Germline V gene data show CDR1 as MNHNY and CDR2 as SVGAGI (reference sequence). Trimming cost V 6 bases and J 8 bases; bases outside gene matches: 11. The CDR3 runs to 16 residues. The CDR3 is CASSHTGQGKYSPLHF. The CDR3 coding sequence is TGTGCCAGCAGCCACACCGGACAGGGGAAGTATTCACCCCTCCACTTT.

V gene TRBV18 combines with J gene TRBJ2-7; D gene unclear. This CDR3 has 13 amino acids. V was pared by 2 bases and J by 6 bases, with 11 bases between. The germline V gene encodes CDR1 KGHSH and CDR2 LQKENI. Written as DNA, the CDR3 is TGTGCCAGCTCACCAGGGGTGGTTCTCGAGCAGTACTTC. It translates to CASSPGVVLEQYF. Variable domain in full (rest from reference TRBV18 and TRBJ2-7): NAGVMQNPRHLVRRRGQEARLRCSPMKGHSHVYWYRQLPEEGLKFMVYLQKENIIDESGMPKERFSAEFPKEGPSILRIQQVVRGDSAAYFCASSPGVVLEQYFGPGTRLTVT.

This clonotype was counted ten times or more. This chain uses TRBV20-1 with TRBJ2-1; D perhaps matches TRBD2 (6 bases). This CDR3 has 15 amino acids. Germline CDR1 and CDR2: DFQATT and SNEGSKA (reference sequence). The V end was cut by 5 bases, the J end by 7 bases, with 21 bases between. This chain's CDR3 is CSAQPWTGDENEQFF. The DNA of the CDR3 is TGCAGTGCTCAGCCCTGGACGGGGGACGAGAATGAGCAGTTCTTC.

The V gene is TRBV4-1, the J gene TRBJ2-3, with D unclear. Trimming took 0 bases from V and 3 from J, leaving 7 bases between them. The CDR3 sequence is 14 residues long. Germline V gene lookup returns CDR1 MGHRA and CDR2 YSYEKL. As DNA, the CDR3 is TGCGCCAGCAGCCAAGATAAGTTAACAGATACGCAGTATTTT. It is translated as CASSQDKLTDTQYF.

In DNA, the CDR3 is TGTGCCAGCAGCCAAGATCGAATTAGGGCGGGGGGGTACAATGAGCAGTTCTTC. This codes for CASSQDRIRAGGYNEQFF. The chain couples TRBV3-1 to TRBJ2-1; 9 bases agree with TRBD2. The germline V gene encodes CDR1 LGHDT and CDR2 YNNKEL (reference sequence). After removal of 0 bases from V and 4 bases from J, the junction contained 10 bases not matched to a gene. The CDR3 has 18 amino acids.

This clonotype was seen more than once but under ten times. This chain uses TRBV28 with TRBJ2-1, with 10 bases fitting TRBD2. Germline-derived CDR1 and CDR2 are MDHEN and SYDVKM. V gave up 8 bases and J gave up 0 bases; unmatched junction bases: 7. The CDR3 spans 16 residues. CDR3 sequence reads: CASGTSGESSYNEQFF. CDR3 bases: TGTGCCAGCGGCACTAGCGGGGAGAGCTCCTACAATGAGCAGTTCTTC.

In regard to this clonotype: The germline gene is not matched at one end of the junction; a read error may be the cause. The CDR3 DNA reads as TGTGCCGGCAGTTTAAGTAGCCAGGGCTCCTACAATGAGCAGTTCTTC. This translates into CAGSLSSQGSYNEQFF. The V call is TRBV28, the J call TRBJ2-1; D is perhaps TRBD1 (5 bases). CDR3 size: 16 residues. The V gene's germline CDR1 is MDHEN and CDR2 SYDVKM.

As for this clonotype: Germline and junction disagree at one end, which may indicate a read error. This sequence joins TRBV5-1 and TRBJ1-6; D gene unclear. CDR3 size: 16 residues. The V gene's germline CDR1 is SGHRS and CDR2 YFSETQ. The CDR3 here is CASKTEPERYNSPPHF. In DNA, the CDR3 is TGCGCCAGCAAAACAGAGCCCGAGCGCTATAATTCACCCCCCCACTTT.